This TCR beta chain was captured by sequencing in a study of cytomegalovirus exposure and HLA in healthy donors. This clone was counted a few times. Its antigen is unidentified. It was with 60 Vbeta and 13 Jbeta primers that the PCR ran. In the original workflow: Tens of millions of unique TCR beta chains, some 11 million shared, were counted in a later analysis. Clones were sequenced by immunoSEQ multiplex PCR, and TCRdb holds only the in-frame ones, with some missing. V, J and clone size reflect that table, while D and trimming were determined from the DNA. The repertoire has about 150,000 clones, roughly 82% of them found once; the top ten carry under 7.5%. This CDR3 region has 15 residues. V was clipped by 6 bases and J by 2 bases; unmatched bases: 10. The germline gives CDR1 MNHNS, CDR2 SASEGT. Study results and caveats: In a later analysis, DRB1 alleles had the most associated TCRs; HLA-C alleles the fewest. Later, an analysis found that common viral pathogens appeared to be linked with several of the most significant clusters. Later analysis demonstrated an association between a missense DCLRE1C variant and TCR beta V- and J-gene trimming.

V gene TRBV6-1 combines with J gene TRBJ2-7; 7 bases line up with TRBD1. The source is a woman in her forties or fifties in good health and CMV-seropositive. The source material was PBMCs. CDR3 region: CASRYGTALTYEQYF. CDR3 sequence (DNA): TGTGCCAGCAGGTACGGGACAGCCCTCACCTACGAGCAGTACTTC.